One and the same sample provided the 17 T cell receptor beta chains below, sequenced in a study of CD8+ T cells in alopecia areata. The treatment: oral pan-JAK inhibitor, 5-10 mg twice daily. Reverse transcribed after extraction, RNA yielded cDNA as the sequencing template. TCRdb's table, derived via immunoSEQ multiplex PCR, lists solely in-frame clones and lacks some. Of roughly 220,000 clones listed, 30% to 40% are singletons. Material: CD4+ T cells sorted from blood, obtained at roughly week 30, from a patient treated with tofacitinib. These receptor sequences come from a human donor with alopecia areata.

This clone showed up just a few times. The chain is built from TRBV6-5 and TRBJ1-4; 8 nucleotides line up with TRBD1. The CDR3 has 14 amino acids. Germline CDR1 and CDR2: MNHEY and SVGAGI. V dropped 5 bases and J dropped 7; count of bases not matched to a gene: 6. The CDR3 coding sequence is TGTGCCAGCAGTACCGCAGGGGGCGGTGAAAAACTGTTTTTT. Translation: CASSTAGGGEKLFF.

This clone was counted at least ten times. The chain links TRBV7-8 to TRBJ2-3; 7 bases line up with TRBD2. The CDR3 has 16 amino acids. Trimming removed 4 bases from V and 2 bases from J; junction bases left unmatched: 9. The germline V gene encodes CDR1 SGHVS and CDR2 FQNEAQ. The CDR3 sequence: CASSSLTGLDTDTQYF. CDR3 DNA sequence: TGTGCCAGCAGCTCCCTCACCGGACTAGACACAGATACGCAGTATTTT.

The rearrangement uses TRBV11-2 and TRBJ2-7, with 7 bases that match TRBD2. The CDR3 totals 15 residues. V dropped 2 bases and J dropped 0; count of bases not matched to a gene: 4. Germline V gene sequence: CDR1 SGHAT, CDR2 FQNNGV. CDR3 DNA: TGTGCCAGCAGCTTAAACGGGAGGAGCTCCTACGAGCAGTACTTC. Translating it yields CASSLNGRSSYEQYF.

This clone was detected only a few times. This CDR3 is also generated by other DNA sequences in the sample. This rearrangement joins TRBV5-1 to TRBJ1-1; D remains ambiguous. V lost 1 base to trimming and J lost 1 base, with 5 bases between them. Germline CDR1 reads SGHRS; CDR2 reads YFSETQ. The CDR3 has 13 residues. Here the CDR3 DNA reads TGCGCCAGCAGCTTGACAGCGAACACTGAAGCTTTCTTT. Its translation: CASSLTANTEAFF.

The chain joins TRBV27 to TRBJ1-6; D is perhaps TRBD1 (6 bases). Trimming left V 7 bases short and J 7 bases short, with 17 bases between. There are 15 residues in the CDR3. Germline CDR1 reads MNHEY; CDR2 reads SMNVEV (reference sequence). The CDR3 spells CASMGAGHINSPLHF. The CDR3 DNA sequence: TGTGCCAGCATGGGGGCGGGGCATATAAATTCACCCCTCCACTTT.

This clone showed up just a few times. The chain employs TRBV23-1 and TRBJ1-2, with D unresolved. TRBV23-1 is marked as an open reading frame, function uncertain. The V end lost 2 bases, the J end lost 4 bases, and 11 bases lay between the germline ends. The CDR3 is 14 amino acids. The CDR3: CASSQPTLAYGYTF. The CDR3 nucleotides read TGCGCCAGCAGTCAACCGACACTCGCCTATGGCTACACCTTC.

The chain recombines TRBV4-1 with TRBJ1-3; D possibly corresponds to TRBD1 (5 bases). V lost 1 base, J lost 0 bases, and 10 bases lay in between. The CDR3 consists of 16 residues. CDR1 and CDR2 (germline): MGHRA, YSYEKL. The CDR3 DNA reads TGCGCCAGCAGCCAAGTTATAGGGGACTCTGGAAACACCATATATTTT. Translation gives CASSQVIGDSGNTIYF.

This chain uses TRBV12-5 with TRBJ1-1; D is possibly TRBD1 (6 bases). CDR1 is LGHNT and CDR2 is FRNRAP in the germline V gene. The CDR3 totals 15 residues. V gave up 6 bases and J gave up 3 bases, with 17 bases separating them. CDR3 nucleotides: TGTGCTAGTGGCCTAATTACAGGGCAGGACACTGAAGCTTTCTTT. Protein sequence: CASGLITGQDTEAFF.

This rearrangement joins TRBV19 to TRBJ2-7; a weak D match, TRBD1 (6 bases). Trimming shortened V by 4 bases and J by 6 bases, and 16 bases separated the two germline ends. Germline CDR1 and CDR2: LNHDA and SQIVND (reference sequence). This CDR3 has 14 residues. This CDR3 is CASSTTGTPSEQYF. As DNA, the CDR3 is TGTGCCAGTAGTACGACAGGAACTCCTAGCGAGCAGTACTTC.

This clone has more than one count but fewer than ten. The chain recombines TRBV29-1 with TRBJ1-1; unclear D gene. CDR1 is SQVTM and CDR2 is ANQGSEA in the germline V gene. V lost 4 bases and J 2 bases, leaving 14 bases between the germline ends. This CDR3 comprises 14 residues. The DNA for the CDR3 is TGCAGCGTTGCAGGACGGGCTTTTAACACTGAAGCTTTCTTT. It encodes CSVAGRAFNTEAFF. The full variable domain, with the rest looked up from reference TRBV29-1 and TRBJ1-1, is SAVISQKPSRDICQRGTSLTIQCQVDSQVTMMFWYRQQPGQSLTLIATANQGSEATYESGFVIDKFPISRPNLTFSTLTVSNMSPEDSSIYLCSVAGRAFNTEAFFGQGTRLTVV.

A single count supports this clone. The V and J genes are TRBV6-5 and TRBJ1-1; maybe TRBD1 (5 bases). Trimming took off 6 bases at V and 1 base at J, with 12 bases between the two ends. Germline assignment: CDR1 MNHEY and CDR2 SVGAGI. The CDR3 is made up of 14 amino acids. In nucleotides, the CDR3 is TGTGCCAGCAGCCGGGGCAGACAGAACACTGAAGCTTTCTTT. Translating it yields CASSRGRQNTEAFF.

This clone occurred a few times. This chain links TRBV29-1 with TRBJ1-1; D gene uncertain. Germline CDR1 and CDR2: SQVTM and ANQGSEA. Trimming shortened V by 5 bases and J by 7 bases, and 11 bases separated the two germline ends. The CDR3 has 11 amino acids. The CDR3 spells CSVRAWDEAFF. CDR3 coding DNA: TGCAGCGTTAGGGCCTGGGATGAAGCTTTCTTT.

V is TRBV27 and J is TRBJ2-3; D not resolved. The germline gives CDR1 MNHEY, CDR2 SMNVEV (reference sequence). The CDR3 is made up of 17 amino acids. Trimming removed 3 bases at V and 4 bases at J, with 20 bases between. CDR3 protein: CASSFSDGLLKADTQYF. As DNA, the CDR3 is TGTGCCAGCAGTTTCTCGGACGGTCTACTGAAGGCAGATACGCAGTATTTT.

This chain links TRBV25-1 with TRBJ1-6; D is uncertain. Per the germline V gene, CDR1 is MGHDK and CDR2 is SYGVNS. The CDR3 is 14 amino acids. The V end lost 4 bases, the J end lost 10 bases, and 14 bases lay between the germline ends. The CDR3 here is CASSAASISSPLHF. For the CDR3, the DNA is TGTGCCAGCAGTGCTGCGTCCATCTCGTCACCCCTCCACTTT.

The table lists this clone with a few counts. This chain joins TRBV11-3 and TRBJ2-3; D is undetermined. V lost 2 bases and J 6 bases, leaving 3 bases between the germline ends. Germline CDR1 SGHNT, CDR2 YENEEA. The CDR3 spans 11 residues. The CDR3 nucleotides are TGTGCCAGCAGCTTACTGGATACGCAGTATTTT. Protein: CASSLLDTQYF.

V usage is TRBV27 and J usage is TRBJ2-3; TRBD2 might be the D (5 bases). The germline V gene encodes CDR1 MNHEY and CDR2 SMNVEV (reference sequence). V dropped 5 bases and J dropped 2 bases, with 11 bases sitting between them. The CDR3 is 14 residues long. The CDR3 here is CASSRRIHTDTQYF. As DNA, the CDR3 is TGTGCCAGCAGTAGGAGGATCCACACAGATACGCAGTATTTT.

This chain joins TRBV5-1 and TRBJ2-1; 12 nucleotides match TRBD2. With V trimmed by 2 bases and J by 7 bases, 10 bases remained unmatched. The CDR3 is 17 amino acids. In germline, CDR1 is SGHRS, CDR2 YFSETQ. The CDR3 is CASSFTLAGGMRNEQFF. CDR3 in DNA: TGCGCCAGCAGCTTCACCCTAGCGGGAGGGATGAGGAATGAGCAGTTCTTC.